The 20 T cell receptor beta chains below all came from one sample that was sequenced in a study of OX40 agonist ivuxolimab in advanced cancers. TCRdb's copy holds only in-frame clones and misses some; the assay was immunoSEQ multiplex PCR. The table records 60,000 to 85,000 clones, roughly 90% of them present only once. The sample here was CD4+ or CD8+ T cells sorted from blood, taken in a trial of the OX40 agonist ivuxolimab. These receptors were obtained from an adult with an advanced solid tumor such as melanoma, head and neck, liver or kidney cancer.

This clone was recorded a few times. The chain's CDR3 is CASIPVTDTQYF. In DNA, the CDR3 is TGTGCCAGTATACCCGTCACAGATACGCAGTATTTT. This chain joins TRBV19 and TRBJ2-3; no definite D call. CDR3 length: 12 amino acids. The V end was cut by 7 bases, the J end by 2 bases, with 7 bases between. The germline V gene encodes CDR1 LNHDA and CDR2 SQIVND (reference sequence).

This clone showed up just once. V gene TRBV18 combines with J gene TRBJ1-5; 9 nucleotides line up with TRBD1. The germline V gene has CDR1 KGHSH and CDR2 LQKENI. V trimming: 5 bases; J trimming: 4 bases; junction bases outside the gene matches: 3. The CDR3 is 14 residues long. CDR3 amino acids: CASSRQGVNQPQHF. CDR3 bases: TGTGCCAGCTCAAGACAGGGGGTAAATCAGCCCCAGCATTTT.

This chain connects TRBV11-3 to TRBJ2-5; D may match TRBD1 or TRBD2 (7 bases each). The CDR3 has 13 residues. Trimming removed 5 bases from V and 4 bases from J, with 11 bases in between. The germline CDR1 and CDR2 sequences are SGHNT and YENEEA. Written as DNA, the CDR3 is TGTGCCAGCAGCCCAGGGGGGGGAGAGACCCAGTACTTC. This encodes CASSPGGGETQYF.

V is TRBV4-2 and J is TRBJ1-3; D unresolved. Trimming shortened V by 5 bases and J by 3 bases, and 5 bases separated the two germline ends. CDR3 length: 12 residues. Germline-derived CDR1 and CDR2 are LGHNA and YNFKEQ. The CDR3 DNA follows: TGTGCCAGCAGCGCTCGTGGAAACACCATATATTTT. Residues: CASSARGNTIYF.

The rearrangement joins TRBV19 to TRBJ2-7; D remains unclear. CDR3 size: 15 residues. The V gene lost 1 base and the J gene lost 5 bases, with 15 bases spanning the gap. Germline lookup yields CDR1 LNHDA and CDR2 SQIVND (reference sequence). The CDR3 here is CASSIAESLEDEQYF. The CDR3 DNA is TGTGCCAGTAGTATAGCGGAATCCCTTGAAGACGAGCAGTACTTC.

CDR3 protein: CASSPRTVGWDTEAFF. The CDR3 nucleotides are TGTGCCAGTAGTCCTCGGACAGTAGGTTGGGACACTGAAGCTTTCTTT. The V call is TRBV19, the J call TRBJ1-1; TRBD1 might be the D (6 bases). V gave up 5 bases and J gave up 3 bases, with 19 bases separating them. The CDR3 extends over 16 amino acids. Germline V CDR1 and CDR2: LNHDA, SQIVND (reference sequence).

Of note for this clone: At one boundary the junction diverges from the germline segment, which might be a read error. The CDR3 region is CASSITSGRGNEQFF. For the CDR3, the DNA is TGTGCCAGCAGCATAACTAGCGGGAGGGGCAATGAGCAGTTCTTC. This chain links TRBV7-3 with TRBJ2-1; 13 bases are shared with TRBD2. This CDR3 has 15 amino acids. Germline values: CDR1 SGHTA, CDR2 FQGTGA.

Of note for this clone: A read error may produce the germline difference seen at one junction end. The same CDR3 can be traced to other DNA sequences in this sample. V usage is TRBV7-2 and J usage is TRBJ2-3; D is uncertain. The CDR3 loop spans 12 amino acids. The germline V gene has CDR1 SGHTA and CDR2 FQGNSA. CDR3 bases: TGCGCCAGCAGCTTCAGCACAGATACGCAGTATTTT. Its protein product is CASSFSTDTQYF. Complete variable domain (other parts from reference TRBV7-2 and TRBJ2-3): GAGVSQSPSNKVTEKGKDVELRCDPISGHTALYWYRQSLGQGLEFLIYFQGNSAPDKSGLPSDRFSAERTGGSVSTLTIQRTQQEDSAVYLCASSFSTDTQYFGPGTRLTVL.

V usage is TRBV29-1 and J usage is TRBJ1-5; D is undetermined. Germline V CDR1 and CDR2: SQVTM, ANQGSEA. V dropped 7 bases and J dropped 2 bases, with 15 bases sitting between them. The CDR3 has 14 residues. The CDR3 nucleotides read TGCAGCGCCACCCTCTCGGCGGGCAATCAGCCCCAGCATTTT. Translating it yields CSATLSAGNQPQHF.

The J gene is TRBJ2-7, the V gene TRBV5-4; TRBD2 aligns across 9 bases. Looked up from germline, CDR1 is SGHNT and CDR2 is YYREEE (reference sequence). The V gene end was trimmed by 0 bases and the J gene end by 3 bases; junction bases not matched to a gene: 4. The CDR3 has 15 amino acids. The CDR3 sequence is CASSLVREGRYEQYF. CDR3 bases: TGTGCCAGCAGCTTGGTGCGGGAGGGCCGCTACGAGCAGTACTTC.

The J gene is TRBJ2-7, the V gene TRBV7-3; TRBD2 matches 12 bases. With 5 bases clipped from V and 3 bases from J, the junction kept 8 bases outside the gene matches. Looked up from germline, CDR1 is SGHTA and CDR2 is FQGTGA. The CDR3 has 16 amino acids. In nucleotides, the CDR3 is TGTGCCAGCAGCCCACGGACTAGCGGGACCAACTACGAGCAGTACTTC. Protein product: CASSPRTSGTNYEQYF.

This clone came up once. The chain uses TRBV18 and TRBJ2-7; 7 positions match TRBD1. CDR3 length: 13 residues. V lost 5 bases to trimming and J lost 6 bases; unmatched junction nucleotides: 7. CDR1 is KGHSH and CDR2 is LQKENI in the germline V gene. CDR3 amino acids: CASSTGTVVEQYF. DNA of the CDR3: TGTGCCAGCTCAACTGGGACAGTCGTCGAGCAGTACTTC.

The chain is built from TRBV6-1 and TRBJ2-1, with D possibly being TRBD1 (5 bases). The CDR3 sequence is 13 residues long. V lost 2 bases and J lost 9, with 11 bases in between. The germline CDR1 and CDR2 sequences are MNHNS and SASEGT. As DNA, the CDR3 is TGTGCCAGCAGTGAATCAGGGTGGGGTGAGCAGTTCTTC. Protein: CASSESGWGEQFF.

The chain carries TRBV7-9 and TRBJ2-7; 11 bases align to TRBD1. Germline V CDR1 and CDR2: SEHNR, FQNEAQ (reference sequence). CDR3 size: 16 residues. Unmatched junction bases numbered 7, after V lost 1 base and J lost 5 bases. The DNA for the CDR3 is TGTGCCAGCAGCTTAGGGTCCGGGACAGGGGGTAACGAGCAGTACTTC. This gives the protein CASSLGSGTGGNEQYF.

This rearrangement joins TRBV7-9 to TRBJ2-3, with 7 bases identical to TRBD1. The germline CDR1 and CDR2 sequences are SEHNR and FQNEAQ (reference sequence). The CDR3 is 15 residues long. V lost 3 bases and J lost 5; bases outside the gene matches: 8. The DNA for the CDR3 is TGTGCCAGCAGCTTTTATAAGGGGGCGGGAGATACGCAGTATTTT. Protein product: CASSFYKGAGDTQYF.

The CDR3 coding sequence is TGTGCCAGCAGCCTCGTGGGCGGGACCATCTACGAGCAGTACTTC. Its translation: CASSLVGGTIYEQYF. J is TRBJ2-7 and V is TRBV6-1; the D gene is possibly TRBD2 (6 bases). Germline CDR1 MNHNS, CDR2 SASEGT. Trimming cost V 6 bases and J 3 bases, with 18 bases left between them. The CDR3 loop spans 15 amino acids.

This chain connects TRBV18 to TRBJ1-2, with a weak D call TRBD1 (6 bases). The CDR3 sequence is 13 residues long. V lost 5 bases, J lost 6 bases, and 13 bases lay in between. Germline V gene lookup returns CDR1 KGHSH and CDR2 LQKENI. The CDR3 protein is CASSSTGNNGYTF. CDR3 coding DNA: TGTGCCAGCTCATCTACAGGGAACAATGGCTACACCTTC.

This clone was counted once. CDR3: CASSLDGGSYEQYF. In DNA, the CDR3 is TGCGCCAGCAGCTTGGACGGAGGATCCTACGAGCAGTACTTC. The chain carries TRBV5-1 and TRBJ2-7, with D tentatively TRBD2 (5 bases). The CDR3 totals 14 residues. In germline, CDR1 is SGHRS, CDR2 YFSETQ. V was clipped by 0 bases and J by 1 base, with 8 bases between them.

The rearrangement uses TRBV27 and TRBJ1-3; D is ambiguous. Trimming shortened V by 2 bases and J by 4 bases, and 6 bases separated the two germline ends. The CDR3 is 13 amino acids. Germline V gives CDR1 MNHEY, CDR2 SMNVEV (reference sequence). DNA of the CDR3: TGTGCCAGCAGTTTAGCTGGGGGAAACACCATATATTTT. As protein: CASSLAGGNTIYF.

This sequence joins TRBV5-1 and TRBJ2-7; D is unclear. The CDR3 loop spans 15 amino acids. V was trimmed by 0 bases and J by 4 bases, leaving 14 bases between them. The germline gives CDR1 SGHRS, CDR2 YFSETQ. The CDR3 nucleotides are TGCGCCAGCAGCTTGGGTTTGCTAGGAGCTTACGAGCAGTACTTC. It yields the protein CASSLGLLGAYEQYF.